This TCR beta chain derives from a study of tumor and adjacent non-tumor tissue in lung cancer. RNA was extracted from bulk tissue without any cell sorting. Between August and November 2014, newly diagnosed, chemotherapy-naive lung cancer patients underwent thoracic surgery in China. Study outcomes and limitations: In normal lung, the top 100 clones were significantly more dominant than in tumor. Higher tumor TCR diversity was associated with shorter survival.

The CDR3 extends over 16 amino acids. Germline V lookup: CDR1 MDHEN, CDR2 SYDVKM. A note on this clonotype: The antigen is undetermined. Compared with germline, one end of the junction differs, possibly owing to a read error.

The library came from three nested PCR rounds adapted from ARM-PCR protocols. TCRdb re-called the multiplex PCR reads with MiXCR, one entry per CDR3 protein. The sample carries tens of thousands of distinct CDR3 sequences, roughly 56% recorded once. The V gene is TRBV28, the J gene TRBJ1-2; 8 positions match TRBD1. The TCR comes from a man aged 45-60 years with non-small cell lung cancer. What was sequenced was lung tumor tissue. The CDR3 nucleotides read TGTGCCAACAGTCCATCCCAGGGGGCGAGGGTATATGGCTACACCTTC. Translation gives CANSPSQGARVYGYTF.